This T cell receptor beta chain was found in a study of blood T cell repertoires in COVID-19 (dated by TCRdb to 2018 to 2021). Broadly, across the study: Samples covering the acute and convalescent phases of COVID-19 were provided by collaborators in the United States, Italy and Spain. The material from the prospective study consisted of cDNA or gDNA derived from T cells, B-cell-depleted T cells, or PBMCs. Subjects who had been exposed to COVID-19, were actively infected with it, or had recovered from it provided the deeply sampled blood TCRbeta repertoires that made up the dataset. The repertoires were made available in a free public database intended to serve as a resource for research on the immune response to SARS-CoV-2. Samples came from the ongoing ImmuneRACE study (first 160 participants) plus 1,254 subjects from 6 global collaborators. The sample metadata nearly always contained a de-identified subject ID, COVID-19 status, age in years and sex. Where available, HLA class I and class II types were taken from metadata supplied by the sample provider and were not determined by assay-based typing.

Only a few counts were recorded for this clone. The target of this receptor is not known. Base qualities are not at hand, and no much larger clone is one base apart. The immunoSEQ Assay, a bias-controlled multiplex PCR, was used to amplify TCRbeta CDR3 regions from genomic DNA. Per the source publication's procedure: The number of nucleated cells in each sample was estimated from the amplification of reference gene primers within the assay. Sequence reads were collapsed and filtered to measure the absolute abundance of every unique TCRbeta CDR3 rearrangement. For each sample, productive Simpson clonality was calculated as the square root of Simpson's diversity index over productive rearrangements. TCRdb obtained this table from immuneACCESS and retained in-frame rearrangements with V and J assigned. These tables miss some clones; where compared with another copy, unresolved V genes account for less than half of the shortfall, and the remainder is unexplained. Clone size and V and J calls were adopted from that table, with D and trimming inferred from the DNA. A total of roughly 90,000 clones appear in this sample, over 80% of them only once. The leading ten clones occupy nearly 3.5% of the sample.

The CDR3 runs 14 residues from the cysteine to the phenylalanine. Here the CDR3 DNA is all that survives: 42 bases in frame from base 1. Clipping removes 3 bases from V and 0 bases from J, with 3 as the unmatched junction base count. Reading the germline V gene gives CDR1 SGHRS and CDR2 YFSETQ. Overall study outcomes, separate from this receptor: The quantity of clinical and demographic metadata differed by source and by participant and was supplied without curation.

The collaborating institutions used their own protocols to collect whole blood in K2EDTA tubes. Collaborator samples were shipped for TCRbeta analysis as frozen whole blood, isolated PBMCs, or DNA extracted from either sample type. Sample: peripheral blood. The V and J segments used are TRBV5-1 and TRBJ2-7, and TRBD1 aligns with 7 junction nucleotides. This clonotype originated in a man in his fifties or sixties with acute or convalescent COVID-19. Read as DNA, the sequence is TGCGCCAGCAGCTACGGACAGGTCTCCTACGAGCAGTACTTC. Its translation reads: CASSYGQVSYEQYF.